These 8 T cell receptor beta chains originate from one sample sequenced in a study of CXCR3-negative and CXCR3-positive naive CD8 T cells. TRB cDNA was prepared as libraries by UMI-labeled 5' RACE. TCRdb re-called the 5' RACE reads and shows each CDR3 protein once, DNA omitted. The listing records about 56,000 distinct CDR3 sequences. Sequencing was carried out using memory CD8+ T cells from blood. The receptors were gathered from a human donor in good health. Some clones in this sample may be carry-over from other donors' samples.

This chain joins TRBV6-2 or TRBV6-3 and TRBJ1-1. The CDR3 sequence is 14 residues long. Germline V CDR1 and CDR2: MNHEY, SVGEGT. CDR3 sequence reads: CASSLMTKNTEAFF.

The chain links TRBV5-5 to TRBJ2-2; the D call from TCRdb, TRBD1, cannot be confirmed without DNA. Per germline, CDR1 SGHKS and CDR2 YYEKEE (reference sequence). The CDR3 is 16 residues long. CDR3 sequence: CASSAPGQGPTGELFF. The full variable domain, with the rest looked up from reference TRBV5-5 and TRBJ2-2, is DAGVTQSPTHLIKTRGQQVTLRCSPISGHKSVSWYQQVLGQGPQFIFQYYEKEERGRGNFPDRFSARQFPNYSSELNVNALLLGDSALYLCASSAPGQGPTGELFFGEGSRLTVL.

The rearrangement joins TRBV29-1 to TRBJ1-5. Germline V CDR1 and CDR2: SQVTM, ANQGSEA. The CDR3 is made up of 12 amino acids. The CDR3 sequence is CSVWDTNQPQHF.

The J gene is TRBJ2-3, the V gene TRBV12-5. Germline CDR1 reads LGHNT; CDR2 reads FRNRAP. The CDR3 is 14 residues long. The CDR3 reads CASGLVGGADTQYF.

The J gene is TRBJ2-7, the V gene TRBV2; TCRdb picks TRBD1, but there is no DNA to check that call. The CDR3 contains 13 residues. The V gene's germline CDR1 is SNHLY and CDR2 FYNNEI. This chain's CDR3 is CATQNRDLDEQYF. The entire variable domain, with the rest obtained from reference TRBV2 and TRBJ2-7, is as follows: EPEVTQTPSHQVTQMGQEVILRCVPISNHLYFYWYRQILGQKVEFLVSFYNNEISEKSEIFDDQFSVERPDGSNFTLKIRSTKLEDSAMYFCATQNRDLDEQYFGPGTRLTVT.

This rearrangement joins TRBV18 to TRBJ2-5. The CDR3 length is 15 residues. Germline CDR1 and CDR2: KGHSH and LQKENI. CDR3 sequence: CASSPDKTDQETQYF.

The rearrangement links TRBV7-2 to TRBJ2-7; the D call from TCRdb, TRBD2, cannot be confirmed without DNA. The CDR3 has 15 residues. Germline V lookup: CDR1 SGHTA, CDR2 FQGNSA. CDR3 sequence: CASSLPGGAGDEQYF.

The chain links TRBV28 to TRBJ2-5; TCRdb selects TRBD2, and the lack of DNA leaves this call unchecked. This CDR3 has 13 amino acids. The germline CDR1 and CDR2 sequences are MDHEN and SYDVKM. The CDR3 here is CASSLRGLETQYF.